The 26 T cell receptor beta chains presented below share a single source sample, sequenced in a study of T cell repertoires in aging, cancer and after chemotherapy. Peripheral blood genomic DNA, not sorted cells or RNA, was the template. TRB rearrangements spanning V, D and J were amplified using mixed TRB-A/B primers. TCRdb re-called the multiplex PCR reads through MiXCR, storing one row per CDR3 protein. The table has some 11,000 distinct CDR3 sequences, approximately 32% seen once. The specimen was blood. Source of these receptors: a human donor in good health. The donor label of this sample is uncertain.

Only a few counts were recorded for this clonotype. This rearrangement joins TRBV19 to TRBJ1-5, with D possibly TRBD1 on 5 matching bases. Germline assignment: CDR1 LNHDA and CDR2 SQIVND (reference sequence). The V end was cut by 7 bases, the J end by 2 bases, with 18 bases between. This CDR3 comprises 16 residues. This CDR3 reads CASIFTGGGRNQPQHF. The CDR3 DNA is TGTGCCAGTATTTTTACCGGGGGAGGACGCAATCAGCCCCAGCATTTT.

This clonotype was seen only a few times. The chain joins TRBV19 to TRBJ2-3; TRBD2 agrees at 8 bases. The CDR3 extends over 16 amino acids. V gave up 3 bases and J gave up 0 bases; unmatched junction bases: 5. Germline lookup yields CDR1 LNHDA and CDR2 SQIVND (reference sequence). CDR3 bases: TGTGCCAGTAGTATGCCGGGAGGGCCCAGCACAGATACGCAGTATTTT. It yields the protein CASSMPGGPSTDTQYF. Supplemented by reference TRBV19 and TRBJ2-3, the full variable domain reads DGGITQSPKYLFRKEGQNVTLSCEQNLNHDAMYWYRQDPGQGLRLIYYSQIVNDFQKGDIAEGYSVSREKKESFPLTVTSAQKNPTAFYLCASSMPGGPSTDTQYFGPGTRLTVL.

The chain recombines TRBV6-4 with TRBJ1-2; the D is unclear. V was cut by 5 bases and J by 4 bases, with 17 bases left in between. The CDR3 contains 15 residues. In germline, CDR1 is MRHNA, CDR2 SNTAGT. As DNA, the CDR3 is TGTGCCAGCAGTTCCCCCACGGCGGGTATCTATGGCTACACCTTC. It yields the protein CASSSPTAGIYGYTF.

This clonotype showed up just a few times. The chain links TRBV5-1 to TRBJ2-7; weak D call: TRBD1 (6 bases). This CDR3 is 15 amino acids long. Per germline, CDR1 SGHRS and CDR2 YFSETQ. V gave up 4 bases and J gave up 3 bases, with 17 bases separating them. The DNA for the CDR3 is TGCGCCAGCAGCATTGCGAACCAGGGGATCTACGAGCAGTACTTC. Translating gives CASSIANQGIYEQYF.

V gene TRBV6-4 combines with J gene TRBJ2-1, with TRBD2 identical over 10 bases. Germline CDR1 reads MRHNA; CDR2 reads SNTAGT. CDR3 length: 15 residues. V was pared by 3 bases and J by 14 bases, with 13 bases of the junction left unmatched. CDR3 protein: CASSERGLAGAVKFF. The CDR3 DNA is TGTGCCAGCAGTGAAAGGGGGCTAGCGGGAGCTGTTAAGTTCTTC.

This clonotype is medium-sized by share. V usage is TRBV30 and J usage is TRBJ2-6, with 7 bases matching TRBD2. The CDR3 is made up of 15 amino acids. V trimming: 4 bases; J trimming: 6 bases; junction bases outside the gene matches: 9. Germline V CDR1 and CDR2: GTSNPN, SVGIG (reference sequence). CDR3: CAWTSGVSEANVLTF. In DNA form, the CDR3 reads TGTGCCTGGACAAGCGGGGTCTCGGAGGCCAACGTCCTGACTTTC.

On this clonotype: A read error may explain this, as a much larger clone is one base away. V gene TRBV29-1 combines with J gene TRBJ1-3; D not certain. The germline V gene has CDR1 SQVTM and CDR2 ANQGSEA. The CDR3 runs 12 residues. CDR3 sequence: CSVQVSGNNIYF. DNA of the CDR3: TGCAGCGTCCAAGTTTCGGGAAACAACATATATTTT.

V gene TRBV5-8 combines with J gene TRBJ2-7; possibly TRBD1 for D (7 bases). There are 16 residues in the CDR3. The V gene lost 8 bases and the J gene lost 0 bases, with 21 bases spanning the gap. Germline values: CDR1 SGHTS, CDR2 YDEGEE. The CDR3 nucleotides read TGTGCCAGTGAGGGGTTCCGGCGGGACAGCTCCTACGAGCAGTACTTC. Translation gives CASEGFRRDSSYEQYF.

This clonotype was picked up a small number of times. V is TRBV6-1 and J is TRBJ1-3, with D perhaps matching TRBD1 (5 bases). CDR1 MNHNS and CDR2 SASEGT come from the germline V gene. This CDR3 has 18 amino acids. V gave up 2 bases and J gave up 4 bases, with 21 bases separating them. The CDR3 loop reads CASSEFPQGPSEGNTIYF. The CDR3 DNA is TGTGCCAGCAGTGAATTCCCCCAGGGTCCATCGGAGGGAAACACCATATATTTT.

In the case of this clonotype: One end of the junction does not line up with germline, which may come from a read error. The chain links TRBV6-1 to TRBJ1-6; no firm D call. This CDR3 region has 12 residues. Germline V CDR1 and CDR2: MNHNS, SASEGT. The CDR3, as DNA: TGTGCCAGCAGTAATAAGAATTCACCTCTCCACTTT. Its protein is CASSNKNSPLHF.

The chain recombines TRBV12-3 or TRBV12-4 with TRBJ1-6; TRBD1 is a possible D gene (5 bases). The CDR3 loop spans 14 amino acids. V lost 5 bases to trimming and J lost 5 bases, with 10 bases between them. This chain's CDR3 is CASSRGQDNSPLHF. The CDR3, as DNA: TGTGCCAGCAGTCGAGGACAAGATAATTCACCCCTCCACTTT.

This clonotype is deemed medium-sized (0.01 to 0.1%). V usage is TRBV6-5 and J usage is TRBJ2-2, with 8 bases lining up with TRBD2. The ends lost 0 bases at V and 7 bases at J; junction bases unmatched: 7. There are 16 residues in the CDR3. Germline lookup yields CDR1 MNHEY and CDR2 SVGAGI. CDR3 DNA: TGTGCCAGCAGTTACTCTGGTAGCGGGGTTATCGGGGAGCTGTTTTTT. This codes for CASSYSGSGVIGELFF.

This chain uses TRBV19 with TRBJ2-5, with 10 bases identical to TRBD2. This CDR3 contains 15 residues. Germline values: CDR1 LNHDA, CDR2 SQIVND (reference sequence). The V segment lost 5 bases and the J segment 8 bases; nucleotides outside the gene matches: 11. The CDR3 reads CASSLAASGGLTQYF. The CDR3 region has the DNA TGTGCCAGTAGTCTTGCGGCTAGCGGGGGCCTAACCCAGTACTTC.

V gene TRBV6-5 combines with J gene TRBJ2-7, with TRBD2 identical over 12 bases. Germline lookup yields CDR1 MNHEY and CDR2 SVGAGI. The CDR3 runs to 15 residues. V trimming: 5 bases; J trimming: 2 bases; junction bases outside the gene matches: 4. CDR3 sequence reads: CASSPRLAGAYEQYF. Here the CDR3 DNA reads TGTGCCAGCAGTCCGCGACTAGCGGGGGCCTACGAGCAGTACTTC.

This clonotype was counted between two and nine times. V usage is TRBV25-1 and J usage is TRBJ2-3, with 7 bases that match TRBD1. This CDR3 region has 13 residues. The V segment lost 11 bases and the J segment 2 bases; nucleotides outside the gene matches: 7. Germline V lookup: CDR1 MGHDK, CDR2 SYGVNS. The chain's CDR3 is CAGQAAHTDTQYF. Written as DNA, the CDR3 is TGTGCCGGACAGGCGGCGCACACAGATACGCAGTATTTT.

The chain links TRBV6-2 or TRBV6-3 to TRBJ2-3, with 12 bases matching TRBD2. J lost 6 bases, V lost 5 bases, and 6 bases had no gene match. The CDR3 consists of 15 residues. The germline V gene encodes CDR1 MNHEY and CDR2 SVGEGT. Here the CDR3 reads CASSRLAGVSDTQYF. The CDR3 DNA reads as TGTGCCAGCAGTCGACTAGCGGGGGTTTCGGATACGCAGTATTTT.

V is TRBV28 and J is TRBJ2-7; D may be TRBD1 (5 bases). CDR3 length: 14 residues. Germline V gives CDR1 MDHEN, CDR2 SYDVKM. V shed 4 bases and J shed 4 bases, with 14 bases lying between them. CDR3 region: CASSSFPGQYEQYF. CDR3 bases: TGTGCCAGCAGTTCGTTCCCCGGACAATACGAGCAGTACTTC.

This clonotype was observed a few times. The chain carries TRBV7-9 and TRBJ2-1; weak D call: TRBD1 (6 bases). CDR3 length equals 15 residues. Trimming stripped 9 bases from V and 0 bases from J, with 15 bases between. CDR1 and CDR2 (germline): SEHNR, FQNEAQ (reference sequence). CDR3 sequence: CASGGDASSYNEQFF. DNA for the CDR3: TGTGCCAGTGGGGGCGACGCTAGCTCCTACAATGAGCAGTTCTTC.

This clonotype was picked up a small number of times. The rearrangement joins TRBV19 to TRBJ1-4; D uncertain. V was pared by 4 bases and J by 3 bases, with 6 bases between. CDR1 is LNHDA and CDR2 is SQIVND in the germline V gene (reference sequence). The CDR3 extends over 13 amino acids. The CDR3 DNA sequence: TGTGCCAGTAGTAGGGCCGCTAATGAAAAACTGTTTTTT. Amino acid sequence: CASSRAANEKLFF.

By share, this clonotype ranks as medium-sized. The rearrangement uses TRBV6-5 and TRBJ2-5, with 8 bases aligning to TRBD1. Germline lookup yields CDR1 MNHEY and CDR2 SVGAGI. The V and J ends lost 5 bases and 5 bases, in that order; junction bases with no gene match: 10. This CDR3 is 15 amino acids long. The CDR3 here is CASSTTGGKPETQYF. The CDR3 bases are TGTGCCAGCAGTACAACAGGGGGTAAGCCGGAGACCCAGTACTTC.

About this clonotype: The junction shows a germline mismatch at one end, possibly a read error. The chain links TRBV5-6 to TRBJ1-4, with D tentatively TRBD1 (5 bases). The CDR3 length is 16 residues. CDR1 is SGHDT and CDR2 is YYEEEE in the germline V gene. The CDR3 coding sequence is TGCGCCAGCAGCCAAGACCGGGGCAGGGTTTGGGAAAAACTGTTTTTT. Protein product: CASSQDRGRVWEKLFF. The variable domain in full, with the rest retrieved from reference TRBV5-6 and TRBJ1-4, is DAGVTQSPTHLIKTRGQQVTLRCSPKSGHDTVSWYQQALGQGPQFIFQYYEEEERQRGNFPDRFSGHQFPNYSSELNVNALLLGDSALYLCASSQDRGRVWEKLFFGSGTQLSVL.

Turning to this clonotype: With a much larger clone just one base away, this may be a read error. The rearrangement links TRBV6-2 or TRBV6-3 to TRBJ2-7; D not resolved. CDR3 size: 14 residues. CDR1 and CDR2 from the germline V gene are MNHEY and SVGEGT. V lost 8 bases and J lost 2, with 16 bases in between. The CDR3 DNA reads TGTGCCAGCGGTTCGGCGGATAACCCCTACGAGCAGTACTTC. This codes for CASGSADNPYEQYF.

The rearrangement links TRBV27 to TRBJ2-1; D could derive from TRBD1 or TRBD2 (6 bases each). V was pared by 6 bases and J by 0 bases, with 18 bases between. There are 17 residues in the CDR3. Germline CDR1 reads MNHEY; CDR2 reads SMNVEV (reference sequence). The CDR3 loop is CASRTMGGSPSYNEQFF. Here the CDR3 DNA reads TGTGCCAGCAGAACCATGGGGGGCAGCCCCTCCTACAATGAGCAGTTCTTC.

The chain couples TRBV27 to TRBJ2-7, with TRBD2 matching 12 bases. The V segment lost 4 bases and the J segment 7 bases; nucleotides outside the gene matches: 11. Germline lookup yields CDR1 MNHEY and CDR2 SMNVEV (reference sequence). The CDR3 spans 16 residues. The CDR3 region has the DNA TGTGCCAGCAGTTACCAACTAGCGGGAGGTTCTAAGGAGCAGTACTTC. It yields the protein CASSYQLAGGSKEQYF.

In this sample, this clonotype turned up a few times. The chain joins TRBV13 to TRBJ1-2, with D perhaps TRBD1 (5 bases). With 4 bases removed from V and 5 bases from J, the gap between germline ends came to 23 bases. The CDR3 consists of 17 residues. CDR1 is PRHDT, CDR2 FYEKMQ, per germline (reference sequence). The CDR3 nucleotides are TGTGCCAGCAGCTCATCCGTGGGGGAACGGGGTTTATATGGCTACACCTTC. Its translation is CASSSSVGERGLYGYTF.

This chain links TRBV12-3 or TRBV12-4 with TRBJ1-1; tentative D call: TRBD1 (5 bases). This CDR3 comprises 13 residues. Trimming pared 7 bases from V and 3 bases from J, leaving 12 bases between. CDR3 bases: TGTGCCAGCACCTTGTTGGGGGACACTGAAGCTTTCTTT. Translating gives CASTLLGDTEAFF.